This T cell receptor beta chain was found in a study of cytomegalovirus exposure and HLA in healthy donors. About the research overall: The same platform used for the approximately 700 first-cohort repertoires was also used for the 130 or so validation repertoires, as a later analysis reported.

V dropped 7 bases and J dropped 2 bases, with 6 bases sitting between them. There are 12 residues in the CDR3. Germline V gene sequence: CDR1 LNHDA, CDR2 SQIVND (reference sequence). Here immunoSEQ multiplex PCR was the method, and the copy in TCRdb shows in-frame clones only, minus some. The sample consists of tens of thousands of clones, over 85% of them appearing once. The rearrangement links TRBV19 to TRBJ1-3; D is ambiguous. The sequenced sample consisted of PBMCs. The receptor comes from a woman in her 30s in good health and CMV-seronegative. CDR3 loop: CASKRTGNTIYF. DNA for the CDR3: TGTGCCAGTAAGCGAACTGGAAACACCATATATTTT.